Presented here are 5 T cell receptor beta chains from one specimen sequenced in a study of CD4 T cells in relation to SARS-CoV-2 and coronaviruses. These TCRs' antigens remain unknown. The table came from immunoSEQ multiplex PCR; TCRdb's copy has only in-frame clones and leaves some out. The repertoire holds about 26,000 clones, roughly 66% seen once, with about a fifth in the top ten. Unexposed donor CD4+ T cells date from 2011-2018, before the COVID-19 pandemic. Isolation of CD4+ T cells took place after about eleven days in culture. Sequencing was done on a sample of CD4+ T cells from PBMCs, cultured in vitro. The receptor set was obtained from a human donor in good health.

V gene TRBV12-3 or TRBV12-4 combines with J gene TRBJ1-2; D gene unclear. The V end lost 2 bases, the J end lost 2 bases, and 6 bases lay between the germline ends. The CDR3 is 13 residues long. The CDR3 nucleotides are TGTGCCAGCAGTTTATTCGCAAACTATGGCTACACCTTC. This codes for CASSLFANYGYTF.

V is TRBV6-5 and J is TRBJ1-2, with 10 nucleotides matching TRBD1. The germline CDR1 and CDR2 sequences are MNHEY and SVGAGI. J was trimmed by 5 bases and V by 0 bases; bases with no gene match: 6. The CDR3 loop spans 16 amino acids. The CDR3 DNA reads TGTGCCAGCAGTTACTCGAGGACAGGGGGAAGGTATGGCTACACCTTC. It encodes CASSYSRTGGRYGYTF.

The chain uses TRBV11-2 and TRBJ1-4, with TRBD1 identical over 8 bases. The CDR3 consists of 15 residues. Unmatched junction bases numbered 4, after V lost 0 bases and J lost 7 bases. Germline V CDR1 and CDR2: SGHAT, FQNNGV. The CDR3 protein is CASSLDSDRAEKLFF. CDR3 DNA: TGTGCCAGCAGCTTAGATTCGGACAGGGCTGAAAAACTGTTTTTT.

The chain combines TRBV10-1 with TRBJ2-2, with 11 bases that match TRBD1. In germline, CDR1 is WNHNN, CDR2 SYGVQD (reference sequence). V lost 1 base and J lost 3; bases outside the gene matches: 1. CDR3 length equals 16 residues. The chain's CDR3 is CASSEWTGGYTGELFF. CDR3 DNA: TGCGCCAGCAGTGAGTGGACAGGGGGCTACACCGGGGAGCTGTTTTTT.

The J gene is TRBJ1-2, the V gene TRBV4-3; D unclear. With 1 base removed from V and 4 bases from J, the gap between germline ends came to 10 bases. The CDR3 length is 14 residues. Germline values: CDR1 LGHNA, CDR2 YSLEER. The CDR3 spells CASSQAGSFYGYTF. As DNA, the CDR3 is TGCGCCAGCAGCCAAGCCGGATCTTTCTATGGCTACACCTTC.